This passage covers 9 T cell receptor beta chains from one sample sequenced in a study of T-cell reconstitution after alpha-beta-depleted transplantation in children. Unique molecular identifiers were incorporated when the TCRbeta library was constructed. TCRdb re-called the PCR reads through MiXCR, storing one row per CDR3 protein. The table records approximately 520,000 distinct CDR3 sequences, approximately 10% of them present only once. The sequencing here drew on PBMCs, mostly from graft donor cells, taken 180 days after TCRalphabeta/CD19-depleted stem cell transplant. The source is a female patient aged 2-10 years who had a stem cell transplant for aplastic anemia, so the T cells may come from the graft donor.

This clonotype was picked up a small number of times. The rearrangement joins TRBV28 to TRBJ1-1; a weak D match, TRBD1 (5 bases). V lost 0 bases and J lost 4, with 6 bases in between. Germline V gives CDR1 MDHEN, CDR2 SYDVKM. This CDR3 comprises 13 residues. CDR3 region: CASSLWGPTEAFF. CDR3 DNA sequence: TGTGCCAGCAGTTTATGGGGACCCACTGAAGCTTTCTTT.

This clonotype was seen ten or more times. This chain links TRBV10-3 with TRBJ2-7; D remains ambiguous. V was clipped by 3 bases and J by 0 bases, with 3 bases between them. Germline V lookup: CDR1 ENHRY, CDR2 SYGVKD. CDR3 length equals 12 residues. The CDR3 loop reads CAISDSSYEQYF. CDR3 sequence (DNA): TGTGCCATCAGTGACAGCTCCTACGAGCAGTACTTC.

This clonotype was found a few times. The chain has TRBV9 and TRBJ1-2; 7 nucleotides align to TRBD1. J gave up 5 bases and V 3 bases, and 10 bases lay outside the gene matches. From germline, CDR1 is SGDLS and CDR2 YYNGEE. CDR3 length equals 15 residues. Here the CDR3 DNA reads TGTGCCAGCAGCGAGGGAAGACAGGGCCCTTATGGCTACACCTTC. Protein sequence: CASSEGRQGPYGYTF.

The chain joins TRBV15 to TRBJ2-5; D is undetermined. Trimming left V 3 bases short and J 4 bases short, with 12 bases between. This CDR3 has 14 residues. Germline V gives CDR1 LNHNV, CDR2 YYDKDF (reference sequence). The CDR3 loop reads CATSSSRTGETQYF. CDR3 coding DNA: TGTGCCACCAGCAGTTCCCGAACGGGAGAGACCCAGTACTTC.

At least ten counts were recorded for this clonotype. This rearrangement joins TRBV5-1 to TRBJ2-5, with D uncertain. The V and J ends lost 2 bases and 2 bases respectively, with 10 bases between them. The CDR3 length is 14 residues. The germline V gene has CDR1 SGHRS and CDR2 YFSETQ. Written as DNA, the CDR3 is TGCGCCAGCAGCTTTTGGTCGGATCAAGAGACCCAGTACTTC. Translation gives CASSFWSDQETQYF.

In DNA form, the CDR3 reads TGTGCCAGCAGCGTGGGACAGGGGGACTTGGCTGGGGCCAACGTCCTGACTTTC. Translating it yields CASSVGQGDLAGANVLTF. The V gene is TRBV5-5, the J gene TRBJ2-6; 11 positions match TRBD1. V dropped 4 bases and J dropped 2; count of bases not matched to a gene: 8. Germline CDR1 is SGHKS and CDR2 is YYEKEE (reference sequence). This CDR3 contains 18 residues.

The chain recombines TRBV28 with TRBJ1-5; TRBD1 might be the D (6 bases). Germline V lookup: CDR1 MDHEN, CDR2 SYDVKM. The V gene lost 5 bases and the J gene lost 4 bases, with 18 bases spanning the gap. The CDR3 has 16 amino acids. The CDR3 protein is CASSPQTGTWNQPQHF. CDR3 nucleotides: TGTGCCAGCAGTCCACAGACAGGCACGTGGAATCAGCCCCAGCATTTT.

This sequence joins TRBV28 and TRBJ2-2; D gene uncertain. There are 15 residues in the CDR3. V was pared by 6 bases and J by 4 bases, with 15 bases between. Germline V CDR1 and CDR2: MDHEN, SYDVKM. The CDR3 here is CASSLPGLFTGELFF. The DNA for the CDR3 is TGTGCCAGCAGCCTTCCGGGCTTGTTCACCGGGGAGCTGTTTTTT. The full variable domain, its missing parts supplied by reference TRBV28 and TRBJ2-2, is DVKVTQSSRYLVKRTGEKVFLECVQDMDHENMFWYRQDPGLGLRLIYFSYDVKMKEKGDIPEGYSVSREKKERFSLILESASTNQTSMYLCASSLPGLFTGELFFGEGSRLTVL.

The chain couples TRBV6-2 or TRBV6-3 to TRBJ2-1; tentatively, D is TRBD2 (5 bases). With 7 bases removed from V and 4 bases from J, the gap between germline ends came to 14 bases. The CDR3 has 14 residues. Germline V gene lookup returns CDR1 MNHEY and CDR2 SVGEGT. CDR3 residues: CASTPWGVYNEQFF. DNA for the CDR3: TGTGCCAGCACCCCTTGGGGAGTATACAATGAGCAGTTCTTC.